The T cell receptor beta chain under discussion was sequenced for a study of T cells in Graves' hyperthyroidism and ophthalmopathy. General study results and limits: Among clonotypes expanded in thyroid above 0.001, most were also found in blood. Researchers report that a 13 V-J model separated ophthalmopathy from stable hyperthyroidism. Ophthalmopathy, as predicted by the model, came a median about seven months after the prediction.

Clinical symptoms, serum thyroxine, TRAb, thyroid ultrasound and orbital computed tomography established diagnosis. It was RNA transcripts that yielded the amplified TCR beta CDR3 regions. In the first-round RT-PCR of the TCR CDR3, the HTBI primer set was used. TCRdb re-analysed the multiplex PCR reads in MiXCR, keeping a single row per CDR3 protein. The table records 470,000 or so distinct CDR3 sequences, around 21% of them present only once. This CDR3 comprises 16 residues. V lost 3 bases and J lost 4, with 15 bases in between. CDR1 SGHAT and CDR2 FQNNGV come from the germline V gene. This clonotype was recorded many times. Its antigen is unknown.

This clonotype was sampled from a man aged 18 to 30 with Graves' hyperthyroidism. The chain joins TRBV11-2 to TRBJ2-2; tentatively, D is TRBD2 (6 bases). The sample comprised blood. CDR3 sequence: CASSFPAEGSTGELFF. The DNA for the CDR3 is TGTGCCAGCAGCTTTCCAGCGGAGGGGAGCACCGGGGAGCTGTTTTTT.